These T cell receptor beta chains were read from a single sample in a study of OX40 agonist ivuxolimab in advanced cancers. Sequenced by immunoSEQ multiplex PCR; TCRdb stores in-frame clones only, minus some. The table has approximately 64,000 clones, about 88% seen once. Sequenced material: CD4+ or CD8+ T cells sorted from blood, taken in a trial of the OX40 agonist ivuxolimab. The receptor set was obtained from an adult with an advanced solid tumor such as melanoma, head and neck, liver or kidney cancer. Each CDR3 is given with its conserved first and last residue. The order of the fields is D gene, V gene, J gene, clone size, CDR3 protein, CDR3 DNA. D genes are given only for firm matches. Where a row states a size, it is once, few, many or the class of an expanded clone; other rows omit it.

>NA|TRBV7-9|TRBJ1-4|NA
CASSLEASGYREKLFF
TGTGCCAGCAGCTTAGAGGCCAGCGGGTATAGAGAAAAACTGTTTTTT
>TRBD1|TRBV19|TRBJ2-2|NA
CASSGNRGSTGELFF
TGTGCCAGTAGCGGTAACAGGGGGAGCACCGGGGAGCTGTTTTTT
>TRBD1|TRBV30|TRBJ1-6|NA
CAWTTGVDSPLHF
TGTGCCTGGACGACAGGGGTAGATTCACCCCTCCACTTT
>TRBD1|TRBV28|TRBJ2-1|once
CASTGTGGNEQFF
TGTGCCAGCACTGGGACAGGGGGCAATGAGCAGTTCTTC
>NA|TRBV6-5|TRBJ1-3|NA
CASSYSGGSGNTIYF
TGTGCCAGCAGTTACTCGGGAGGTTCTGGAAACACCATATATTTT
>NA|TRBV5-1|TRBJ2-3|once
CASSFTGETDTQYF
TGCGCCAGCAGCTTCACGGGAGAGACAGATACGCAGTATTTT
>TRBD2|TRBV7-2|TRBJ2-7|once
CASSLGLAAPTEQYF
TGTGCCAGCAGCTTAGGACTAGCGGCCCCCACCGAGCAGTACTTC
>TRBD2|TRBV19|TRBJ2-7|NA
CASSHTSGSSYEQYF
TGTGCCAGTAGCCACACTAGCGGCAGCTCCTACGAGCAGTACTTC
>NA|TRBV28|TRBJ1-2|once
CASSSYSGGYGYTF
TGTGCCAGCAGTTCCTATAGCGGCGGTTATGGCTACACCTTC
>TRBD2|TRBV5-1|TRBJ2-7|NA
CASGPGGTSGAYEQYF
TGCGCCAGCGGGCCTGGGGGGACTAGCGGGGCGTACGAGCAGTACTTC
>TRBD2|TRBV11-2|TRBJ2-1|once
CASSLSSGGHNEQFF
TGTGCCAGCAGCTTATCTAGCGGGGGGCACAATGAGCAGTTCTTC
>NA|TRBV27|TRBJ2-7|NA
CASSLEHRSYEQYF
TGTGCCAGCAGTTTAGAGCATAGGAGCTACGAGCAGTACTTC
>TRBD1|TRBV6-1|TRBJ1-5|NA
CASNQGASNQPQHF
TGTGCCAGCAATCAGGGGGCTAGCAATCAGCCCCAGCATTTT
>NA|TRBV6-6|TRBJ1-5|NA
CASRFRDLPQHF
TGTGCCAGCAGGTTCCGGGATCTGCCCCAGCATTTT
>TRBD2|TRBV5-4|TRBJ2-5|NA
CASSLAGIGETQYF
TGTGCCAGCAGCTTAGCGGGAATCGGAGAGACCCAGTACTTC
>NA|TRBV2|TRBJ2-7|NA
CASSAHGGREGEQYF
TGTGCCAGCAGTGCGCACGGGGGGCGCGAAGGCGAGCAGTACTTC
>TRBD1|TRBV30|TRBJ2-5|NA
CAWSKSGTGRETQYF
TGTGCCTGGAGTAAATCCGGGACAGGGAGAGAGACCCAGTACTTC
>NA|TRBV6-5|TRBJ2-7|few
CASRGAAKQYF
TGTGCCTCCCGGGGGGCCGCGAAGCAGTACTTC
>NA|TRBV5-1|TRBJ2-1|NA
CASSLGGYYNEQFF
TGCGCCAGCAGCTTGGGCGGGTATTACAATGAGCAGTTCTTC
>NA|TRBV28|TRBJ2-7|few
CASRGQLYEQYF
TGTGCCAGCAGAGGACAGCTCTACGAGCAGTACTTC
>NA|TRBV7-2|TRBJ2-7|NA
CASSLTLGEQYF
TGTGCCAGCAGCTTAACCCTGGGGGAGCAGTACTTC
>TRBD1|TRBV7-9|TRBJ1-2|once
CASSLQGNYGYTF
TGTGCCAGCAGCCTACAGGGGAACTATGGCTACACCTTC
>NA|TRBV5-1|TRBJ2-7|NA
CASSPAGLYEQYF
TGCGCCAGCAGCCCGGCCGGGCTGTACGAGCAGTACTTC
>NA|TRBV18|TRBJ2-2|NA
CASSPPTDTGELFF
TGTGCCAGCTCACCACCAACCGATACCGGGGAACTGTTTTTT
>NA|TRBV7-6|TRBJ2-5|NA
CASSLVWGPQETQYF
TGTGCCAGCAGCCTCGTGTGGGGGCCTCAAGAGACCCAGTACTTC
>NA|TRBV14|TRBJ2-1|NA
CASSQDPPTVQFF
TGTGCCAGCAGCCAAGATCCTCCGACGGTGCAGTTCTTC
>NA|TRBV5-8|TRBJ2-1|NA
CASSLRQGYNEQFF
TGTGCCAGCAGCTTGAGGCAGGGCTACAATGAGCAGTTCTTC
>TRBD2|TRBV6-4|TRBJ2-1|NA
CASSLTLTSGRANEQFF
TGTGCCAGCAGCCTAACCCTGACTAGCGGGAGGGCGAATGAGCAGTTCTTC
>TRBD2|TRBV18|TRBJ2-5|NA
CASSPTSGARTQYF
TGTGCCAGCTCACCGACTAGCGGGGCGAGGACCCAGTACTTC
>NA|TRBV4-2|TRBJ2-7|NA
CASSQDRRGSEQYF
TGTGCCAGCAGCCAAGATAGAAGGGGAAGCGAGCAGTACTTC
>TRBD1|TRBV2|TRBJ1-5|NA
CASSERDRGSRNQPQHF
TGTGCCAGCAGTGAACGGGACAGGGGATCGAGGAATCAGCCCCAGCATTTT
>TRBD1|TRBV9|TRBJ2-1|NA
CASSRGPYNEQFF
TGTGCCAGCAGCAGGGGGCCTTACAATGAGCAGTTCTTC
>NA|TRBV5-6|TRBJ2-7|NA
CASSFWRGTARAYEQYF
TGTGCCAGCAGCTTTTGGAGGGGGACGGCCAGAGCCTACGAGCAGTACTTC